The sequence of this TCR beta chain was determined in a study of T-cell reconstitution after alpha-beta-depleted transplantation in children. A TCRbeta library incorporating unique molecular identifiers was prepared. TCRdb itself ran the PCR reads through MiXCR, one entry per CDR3 protein. This sample carries a few hundred thousand distinct CDR3 sequences, around 9.7% of them seen once, and the ten largest clones take around 5.1%. This CDR3 has 12 amino acids. Germline CDR1 and CDR2: SQVTM and ANQGSEA. V was clipped by 3 bases and J by 5 bases, with 7 bases between them. This clonotype has ten or more counts.

V usage is TRBV29-1 and J usage is TRBJ2-2; D uncertain. This TCR was sampled from a human donor who donated a stem cell graft to a child with SCID. Sequences were derived from PBMCs from the stem cell graft donor, sampled from the stem cell graft. CDR3 DNA: TGCAGCGTTGAGAGGCTAACCGGGGAGCTGTTTTTT. This translates into CSVERLTGELFF.